These 27 T cell receptor beta chains came from one sample sequenced in a study of CD8+CD57+ T cells in acquired aplastic anemia. TCR beta VDJ and CDR3 profiles were obtained from a genomic DNA template. Via MiXCR, TCRdb re-called the reads, giving one row per CDR3 protein. The sample consists of some 180,000 distinct CDR3 sequences, about half of them appearing once. The sample consisted of sorted CD4+, CD8+, or CD8+CD57+ T cells (not recorded which) from PBMCs. Receptors originate from a human donor in good health.

J is TRBJ2-7 and V is TRBV24-1; D is perhaps TRBD1 or TRBD2 (5 bases each). V was trimmed by 3 bases and J by 2 bases, leaving 13 bases between them. The CDR3 is 15 amino acids. The germline CDR1 and CDR2 sequences are KGHDR and SFDVKD. As DNA, the CDR3 is TGTGCCACCAGTGATCAGACGGGGCCCACCTACGAGCAGTACTTC. This codes for CATSDQTGPTYEQYF.

The table lists this clonotype with many counts. This sequence joins TRBV20-1 and TRBJ2-7; D perhaps matches TRBD2 (5 bases). This CDR3 has 15 amino acids. CDR1 and CDR2 from the germline V gene are DFQATT and SNEGSKA (reference sequence). Trimming stripped 0 bases from V and 2 bases from J, with 14 bases between. CDR3 amino acids: CSAREEGGGAYEQYF. DNA of the CDR3: TGCAGTGCTAGAGAAGAGGGCGGAGGCGCCTACGAGCAGTACTTC.

This chain connects TRBV4-1 to TRBJ2-7; no firm D call. The ends were cut back, 4 bases at V and 5 bases at J, with 24 bases in the middle. CDR1 and CDR2 from the germline V gene are MGHRA and YSYEKL. The CDR3 has 17 residues. DNA for the CDR3: TGCGCCAGCAGCCTCTTGCCCCAACCGGTGGGTGTGGACGAGCAGTACTTC. This translates into CASSLLPQPVGVDEQYF.

The CDR3, as DNA: TGTGCCAGCAGCCCTAGCGGGAGGGACACAGATACGCAGTATTTT. It translates to CASSPSGRDTDTQYF. J is TRBJ2-3 and V is TRBV2, with 12 bases fitting TRBD2. J lost 2 bases, V lost 6 bases, and 3 bases had no gene match. Germline V lookup: CDR1 SNHLY, CDR2 FYNNEI. The CDR3 length is 15 residues.

The rearrangement uses TRBV20-1 and TRBJ1-2; 9 bases agree with TRBD1. J gave up 4 bases and V 6 bases, and 12 bases lay outside the gene matches. The CDR3 has 15 residues. The germline gives CDR1 DFQATT, CDR2 SNEGSKA (reference sequence). CDR3 residues: CSAAQQGANLYGYTF. CDR3 in DNA: TGCAGTGCCGCGCAACAGGGGGCGAACCTCTATGGCTACACCTTC.

V and J are TRBV9 and TRBJ2-7; D possibly corresponds to TRBD1 (5 bases). Germline CDR1 SGDLS, CDR2 YYNGEE. V was trimmed by 3 bases and J by 7 bases, leaving 17 bases between them. CDR3 length: 14 amino acids. CDR3 region: CASSADSEFYEQYF. CDR3 sequence (DNA): TGTGCCAGCAGCGCCGACAGCGAATTTTATGAGCAGTACTTC.

The rearrangement links TRBV6-1 to TRBJ2-2, with D possibly TRBD2 on 5 matching bases. The ends were cut back, 6 bases at V and 0 bases at J, with 14 bases in the middle. From germline, CDR1 is MNHNS and CDR2 SASEGT. The CDR3 contains 16 residues. This chain's CDR3 is CASRTKTTSNTGELFF. CDR3 nucleotides: TGTGCCAGCAGAACGAAGACTACCTCGAACACCGGGGAGCTGTTTTTT.

There are many counts of this clonotype. The chain combines TRBV7-2 with TRBJ2-5; TRBD1 matches 7 bases. V lost 3 bases and J lost 7; bases outside the gene matches: 8. Germline V lookup: CDR1 SGHTA, CDR2 FQGNSA. CDR3 length: 14 residues. CDR3 sequence (DNA): TGTGCCAGCAGCTTCAGGACAGGCGGCCGGACCCAGTACTTC. Amino acids: CASSFRTGGRTQYF.

The chain carries TRBV12-3 or TRBV12-4 and TRBJ1-1; D unresolved. V was cut by 3 bases and J by 4 bases, with 9 bases left in between. There are 13 residues in the CDR3. This CDR3 reads CASSFSGLTEAFF. The CDR3 coding sequence is TGTGCCAGCAGTTTTAGTGGTCTCACTGAAGCTTTCTTT.

The chain carries TRBV9 and TRBJ1-1; D gene ambiguous. Germline-derived CDR1 and CDR2 are SGDLS and YYNGEE. Trimming stripped 4 bases from V and 1 base from J, with 11 bases between. This CDR3 contains 14 residues. As DNA, the CDR3 is TGTGCCAGCAGCCACGGACGTACGAACACTGAAGCTTTCTTT. Its translation is CASSHGRTNTEAFF.

As to this clonotype: A much larger clonotype is one base distant, so this may be a read error. The genes are TRBV11-2 and TRBJ2-3; D uncertain. Germline loops: CDR1 SGHAT, CDR2 FQNNGV. The CDR3 extends over 15 amino acids. V dropped 6 bases and J dropped 9 bases, with 22 bases sitting between them. The CDR3 sequence: CASRSDRASFRTQYF. The CDR3 coding sequence is TGTGCCAGCAGATCGGATAGAGCCTCGTTCCGCACGCAGTATTTT.

The CDR3 bases are TGTGCCACCAGTCAACCGGGACAGGATTTGTATGGCTACACCTTC. Its protein is CATSQPGQDLYGYTF. The chain links TRBV24-1 to TRBJ1-2; 8 nucleotides align to TRBD1. CDR1 is KGHDR and CDR2 is SFDVKD in the germline V gene. V dropped 6 bases and J dropped 5; count of bases not matched to a gene: 10. CDR3 length: 15 residues.

This clonotype has a count of ten or more. This chain connects TRBV20-1 to TRBJ2-3; D is unclear. The germline V gene has CDR1 DFQATT and CDR2 SNEGSKA (reference sequence). This CDR3 is 12 amino acids long. V lost 3 bases and J lost 1, with 5 bases in between. CDR3 protein: CSASVGTDTQYF. As DNA, the CDR3 is TGCAGTGCTAGCGTGGGCACAGATACGCAGTATTTT.

The chain has TRBV6-5 and TRBJ1-2; D uncertain. The germline CDR1 and CDR2 sequences are MNHEY and SVGAGI. V was trimmed by 4 bases and J by 3 bases, leaving 9 bases between them. This CDR3 contains 13 residues. This chain's CDR3 is CASSSGGHYGYTF. CDR3 bases: TGTGCCAGCAGTTCGGGCGGACACTATGGCTACACCTTC.

The chain uses TRBV10-3 and TRBJ2-1; 11 nucleotides match TRBD2. V dropped 10 bases and J dropped 7; count of bases not matched to a gene: 18. CDR1 and CDR2 (germline): ENHRY, SYGVKD. The CDR3 is made up of 17 amino acids. CDR3: CASSQGRLAGWDNEQFF. CDR3 in DNA: TGTGCCAGCAGCCAAGGACGACTAGCGGGATGGGATAATGAGCAGTTCTTC.

This clonotype was detected only a few times. The V and J genes are TRBV6-1 and TRBJ1-1, with D unclear. Trimming cost V 5 bases and J 0 bases, with 10 bases left between them. Germline assignment: CDR1 MNHNS and CDR2 SASEGT. The CDR3 is 14 residues long. In DNA, the CDR3 is TGTGCCAGCAGTCAACACACGATGAACACTGAAGCTTTCTTT. Encoded protein: CASSQHTMNTEAFF.

On this clonotype itself: A read error may explain this, as a much larger clone is one base away. CDR3 residues: CASRTPGEKLFF. CDR3 coding DNA: TGTGCCAGCAGGACCCCCGGGGAAAAACTGTTTTTT. The chain uses TRBV7-6 and TRBJ1-4; D unresolved. Per germline, CDR1 SGHVS and CDR2 FNYEAQ. With 6 bases removed from V and 8 bases from J, the gap between germline ends came to 10 bases. This CDR3 is built from 12 residues.

V is TRBV20-1 and J is TRBJ2-5, with a weak D call TRBD1 (6 bases). V was cut by 3 bases and J by 5 bases, with 16 bases left in between. The CDR3 extends over 14 amino acids. Germline V gives CDR1 DFQATT, CDR2 SNEGSKA (reference sequence). The CDR3 loop is CSARSGVTPETQYF. In DNA, the CDR3 is TGCAGTGCTAGGTCAGGGGTGACCCCGGAGACCCAGTACTTC.

This clonotype was recorded many times. CDR3 bases: TGTGCCAGCAGCTTAGCGGGATCCGAGACCCAGTACTTC. Amino acid sequence: CASSLAGSETQYF. This chain connects TRBV7-9 to TRBJ2-5; no firm D call. V was trimmed by 0 bases and J by 5 bases, leaving 7 bases between them. Germline values: CDR1 SEHNR, CDR2 FQNEAQ (reference sequence). This CDR3 is built from 13 residues. Using reference TRBV7-9 and TRBJ2-5 for the parts outside the CDR3, the full variable domain is DTGVSQNPRHKITKRGQNVTFRCDPISEHNRLYWYRQTLGQGPEFLTYFQNEAQLEKSRLLSDRFSAERPKGSFSTLEIQRTEQGDSAMYLCASSLAGSETQYFGPGTRLLVL.

The chain combines TRBV19 with TRBJ2-1; TRBD2 matches at 10 bases. CDR3 length: 17 amino acids. V lost 5 bases and J lost 0; bases outside the gene matches: 7. Germline V gene lookup returns CDR1 LNHDA and CDR2 SQIVND (reference sequence). CDR3 sequence reads: CASSGLGLANSYNEQFF. The CDR3 coding sequence is TGTGCCAGTAGTGGGCTGGGACTAGCGAACTCCTACAATGAGCAGTTCTTC.

This clonotype was seen many times. The chain is built from TRBV10-3 and TRBJ2-3; TRBD2 agrees at 14 bases. The germline gives CDR1 ENHRY, CDR2 SYGVKD. Trimming cost V 6 bases and J 4 bases; bases outside gene matches: 6. There are 16 residues in the CDR3. The DNA for the CDR3 is TGTGCCATCAGGCCGGGGACTAGCGGGAGATCAGATACGCAGTATTTT. Protein: CAIRPGTSGRSDTQYF.

This clonotype appeared many times. The V call is TRBV19, the J call TRBJ2-3; 9 bases map to TRBD1. CDR3 length: 17 amino acids. The junction had 15 bases not matched to a gene; V was cut back by 7 bases and J by 4 bases. The germline CDR1 and CDR2 sequences are LNHDA and SQIVND (reference sequence). The DNA for the CDR3 is TGTGCCAGTAATAAGCGCCACCTGGGACAGGGTCCAGATACGCAGTATTTT. Translation: CASNKRHLGQGPDTQYF.

The chain has TRBV19 and TRBJ1-4; D perhaps matches TRBD1 (5 bases). The germline V and J ends were trimmed by 2 bases and 8 bases, with 12 bases remaining between them. Germline CDR1 LNHDA, CDR2 SQIVND (reference sequence). The CDR3 length is 14 residues. CDR3 bases: TGTGCCAGTAGTATAAGCAGGGATGGCGAAAAACTGTTTTTT. Translating it yields CASSISRDGEKLFF.

This clonotype has only a few counts. The CDR3: CSVAGQGEWQPQHF. In DNA form, the CDR3 reads TGCAGCGTTGCGGGACAGGGGGAGTGGCAGCCCCAGCATTTT. The chain has TRBV29-1 and TRBJ1-5; TRBD1 matches at 11 bases. In germline, CDR1 is SQVTM, CDR2 ANQGSEA. V shed 4 bases, J shed 7 bases, and the junction held 6 bases outside the gene matches. The length of the CDR3 is 14 residues.

The chain links TRBV2 to TRBJ2-7; 9 nucleotides match TRBD1. The V segment lost 5 bases and the J segment 6 bases; nucleotides outside the gene matches: 11. CDR1 is SNHLY, CDR2 FYNNEI, per germline. The CDR3 has 15 amino acids. The CDR3 DNA follows: TGTGCCAGCAGTTTTCTCGGACAGGGGCTGGTCGAGCAGTACTTC. This codes for CASSFLGQGLVEQYF.

The V gene is TRBV7-9, the J gene TRBJ2-7; perhaps TRBD2 as D (5 bases). With 6 bases removed from V and 3 bases from J, the gap between germline ends came to 9 bases. Germline CDR1 is SEHNR and CDR2 is FQNEAQ (reference sequence). CDR3 length equals 12 residues. The CDR3 DNA is TGTGCCAGCAGTGTCGGGAACTACGAGCAGTACTTC. This encodes CASSVGNYEQYF.

CDR3 DNA sequence: TGTGCCACCAGTGTCCAACAGGGGGCTTACAATGAGCAGTTCTTC. Translating it yields CATSVQQGAYNEQFF. The chain recombines TRBV24-1 with TRBJ2-1; 9 bases match TRBD1. Germline V CDR1 and CDR2: KGHDR, SFDVKD. This CDR3 has 15 residues. With 5 bases clipped from V and 4 bases from J, the junction kept 5 bases outside the gene matches.